This T cell receptor beta chain was captured by sequencing in a study of shared clonotypes between healthy human individuals. Trimming took 5 bases from V and 2 from J, leaving 22 bases between them. CDR3 size: 17 residues. Germline-derived CDR1 and CDR2 are SEHNR and FQNEAQ (reference sequence). Here immunoSEQ multiplex PCR was the method, and the copy in TCRdb shows in-frame clones only, minus some. The sample contains about 2.3 million clones, 80% to 95% of which appear only once. Naive CD45RA+ and memory CD45RA-negative subsets were split from CD4+ cells. The receptor comes from a man younger than 30 in good health. Some clones in this sample may be carry-over from other donors' samples. Specimen: naive CD4+ T cells from PBMCs. Regarding subset: CD45RA+ positively selected. This rearrangement joins TRBV7-9 to TRBJ2-7, with a possible D match to TRBD2 (6 bases). The CDR3 loop reads CASSLRTARDLAYEQYF. The CDR3 DNA reads as TGTGCCAGCAGCCTACGAACCGCACGGGACTTGGCCTACGAGCAGTACTTC.